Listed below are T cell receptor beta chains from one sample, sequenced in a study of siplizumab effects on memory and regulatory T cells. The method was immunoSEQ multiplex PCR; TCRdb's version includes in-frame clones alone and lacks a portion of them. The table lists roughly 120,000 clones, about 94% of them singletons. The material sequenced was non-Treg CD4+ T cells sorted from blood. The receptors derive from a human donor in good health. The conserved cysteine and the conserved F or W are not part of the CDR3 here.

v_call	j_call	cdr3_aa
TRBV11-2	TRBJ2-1	ASRPRQGVDEQF
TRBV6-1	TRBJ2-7	ASQFRPLYEQY
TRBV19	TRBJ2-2	ASRLAGGPQVTGELF
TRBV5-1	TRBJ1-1	ASSSPLGQGNTEAF
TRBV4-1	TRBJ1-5	ASSQIRGSGNQPQH
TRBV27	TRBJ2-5	ASSFPGSETQY
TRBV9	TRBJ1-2	ASSIEATGNYGYT
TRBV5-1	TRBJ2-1	ASILAVGSYNEQF
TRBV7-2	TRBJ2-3	ASSFWTSGGEVAQY
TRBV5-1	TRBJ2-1	ASSLRLAGYNEQF
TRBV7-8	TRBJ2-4	ASSLQGEDIQY
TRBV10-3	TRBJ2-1	AISEYGQSHEQF
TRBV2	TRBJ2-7	ASRRAGSYEQY
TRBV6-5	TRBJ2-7	ASSYRTARRIYEQY
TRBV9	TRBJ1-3	ASSVAILTGGGNTIY
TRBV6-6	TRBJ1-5	ASSERTGRLD
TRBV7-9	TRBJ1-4	ASSLGPTGMLLAEKLF
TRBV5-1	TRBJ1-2	ASSLNYGRDSGYT
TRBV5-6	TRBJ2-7	ASNPGRQGSEQY
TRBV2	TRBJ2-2	ASSESGGPAGELF
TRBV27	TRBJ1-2	ASSLTGQYGYT
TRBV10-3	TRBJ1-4	AISGESSGGPEKLF
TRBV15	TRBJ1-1	ATSTTRRGARDVSEAF
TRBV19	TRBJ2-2	ASCKDKAGINTGELF
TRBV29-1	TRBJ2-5	SVSQGAGTQY
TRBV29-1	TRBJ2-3	SAGTSGIKDTQY
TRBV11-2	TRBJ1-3	ASSKQDSGNTIY
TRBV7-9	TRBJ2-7	ASSFSGTAYEQY
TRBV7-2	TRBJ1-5	ASSLGGTHSNQPQH
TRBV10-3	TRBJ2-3	AISVLLAGWADTQY
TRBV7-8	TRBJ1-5	ASSPSGTGRNQPQH
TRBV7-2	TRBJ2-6	ASSRLGSGANVLT
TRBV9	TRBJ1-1	ASSVLNTEAF
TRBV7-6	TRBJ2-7	ASSPEGQAYEQY
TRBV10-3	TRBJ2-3	AIMTGGMGDTQY
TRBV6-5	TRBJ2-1	ASSSWYNEQF
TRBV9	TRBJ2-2	ASSSKGSLNTGELF
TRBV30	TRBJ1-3	AWSVTLKPSGNTIY